This TCR beta chain was observed in a study of a mutant IDH1 vaccine in newly diagnosed glioma. Study overall: Treated patients had a mean age of approximately 40 years and a sex split that was roughly 60% male and around 38% female. Before enrollment, patients got radiotherapy alone, temozolomide alone, or mostly the combination.

The time point denotes: baseline, week 1 (first vaccination visit). Regarding treatment: pre-vaccination baseline after standard-of-care therapy. In every donor, the tumor was a new WHO grade 3 or 4 IDH1-mutant, ATRX-lost astrocytoma. Regarding this clone: Its specificity is not known.

Germline V gene data show CDR1 as SEHNR and CDR2 as FQNEAQ (reference sequence). The CDR3 is made up of 12 amino acids. The V gene lost 4 bases and the J gene lost 6 bases, with 10 bases spanning the gap. The repertoire was sequenced with immunoSEQ multiplex PCR; TCRdb's copy has only in-frame clones and lacks some. This sample has 95,000 to 100,000 clones, with 70% to 90% found just once. Study-level results: Any relationship between pseudoprogression and changes in top peripheral T cell clonotypes seemed absent.

Sequencing used PBMCs, obtained from a glioma patient treated with radiotherapy, temozolomide or both. This chain joins TRBV7-9 and TRBJ2-7; D is unresolved. The sequence was obtained from a woman in her fifties or sixties with glioma. The CDR3 loop reads CASSSGRIEQYF. The CDR3 nucleotides read TGTGCCAGCAGCTCAGGCCGAATCGAGCAGTACTTC.